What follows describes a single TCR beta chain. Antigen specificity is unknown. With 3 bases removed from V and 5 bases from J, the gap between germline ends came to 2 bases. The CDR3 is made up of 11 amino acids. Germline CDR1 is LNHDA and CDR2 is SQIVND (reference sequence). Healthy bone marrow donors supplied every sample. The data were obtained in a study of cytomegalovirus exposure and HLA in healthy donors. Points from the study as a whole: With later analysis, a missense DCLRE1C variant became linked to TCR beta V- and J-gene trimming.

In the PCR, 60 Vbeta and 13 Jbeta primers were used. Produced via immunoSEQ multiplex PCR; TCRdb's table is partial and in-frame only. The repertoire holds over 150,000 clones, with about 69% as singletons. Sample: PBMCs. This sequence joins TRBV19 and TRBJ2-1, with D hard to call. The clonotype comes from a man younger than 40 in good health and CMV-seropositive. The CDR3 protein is CASSINNEQFF. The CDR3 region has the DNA TGTGCCAGTAGTATCAACAATGAGCAGTTCTTC.